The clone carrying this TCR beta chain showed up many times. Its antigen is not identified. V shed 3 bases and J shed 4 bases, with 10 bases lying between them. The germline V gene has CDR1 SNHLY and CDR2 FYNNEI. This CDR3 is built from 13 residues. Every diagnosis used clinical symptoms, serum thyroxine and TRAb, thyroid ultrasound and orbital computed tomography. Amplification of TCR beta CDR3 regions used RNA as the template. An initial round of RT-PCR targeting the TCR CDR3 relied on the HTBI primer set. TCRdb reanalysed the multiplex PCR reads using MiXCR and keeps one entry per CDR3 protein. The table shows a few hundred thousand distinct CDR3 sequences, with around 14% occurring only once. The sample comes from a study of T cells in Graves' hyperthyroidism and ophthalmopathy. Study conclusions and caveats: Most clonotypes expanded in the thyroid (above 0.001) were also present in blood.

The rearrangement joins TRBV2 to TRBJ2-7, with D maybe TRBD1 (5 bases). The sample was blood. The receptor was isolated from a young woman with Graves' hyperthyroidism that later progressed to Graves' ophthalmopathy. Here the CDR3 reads CASSEQGVYEQYF. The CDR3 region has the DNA TGTGCCAGCAGTGAGCAAGGGGTTTACGAGCAGTACTTC. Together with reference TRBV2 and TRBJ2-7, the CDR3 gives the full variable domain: EPEVTQTPSHQVTQMGQEVILRCVPISNHLYFYWYRQILGQKVEFLVSFYNNEISEKSEIFDDQFSVERPDGSNFTLKIRSTKLEDSAMYFCASSEQGVYEQYFGPGTRLTVT.